Each of the 2 T cell receptor beta chains below was sequenced from the same sample in a study of cytomegalovirus exposure and HLA in healthy donors. PCR employed 60 Vbeta and 13 Jbeta primers. Profiling relied on immunoSEQ multiplex PCR, and the TCRdb table lists in-frame clones only, not all of them. The table includes 150,000 to 200,000 clones, approximately 71% detected once. The sample was PBMCs. Source of these receptors: a girl aged 5 to 17 in good health and CMV-seronegative.

This clone has only one observation. This sample includes further DNA sequences coding for the same CDR3. This chain connects TRBV7-9 to TRBJ1-5; D unclear. With 6 bases removed from V and 4 bases from J, the gap between germline ends came to 7 bases. This CDR3 is 12 amino acids long. The germline V gene encodes CDR1 SEHNR and CDR2 FQNEAQ (reference sequence). CDR3 coding DNA: TGTGCCAGCAGTTTCGGGAATCAGCCCCAGCATTTT. This codes for CASSFGNQPQHF.

The chain couples TRBV9 to TRBJ1-2; no clear D gene. The V end was cut by 3 bases, the J end by 8 bases, with 20 bases between. CDR3 length: 15 amino acids. Germline V gene sequence: CDR1 SGDLS, CDR2 YYNGEE. The CDR3 coding sequence is TGTGCCAGCAGCGAACCTCCGGGAGCCTTCGGCGGCTACACCTTC. Protein sequence: CASSEPPGAFGGYTF.